The present T cell receptor (beta chain) was sequenced within a study of T cell responses to AZD1222 COVID-19 vaccine (dated by TCRdb to about 2021). Some background on the complete study: AZD1222 recipients with second doses at about 4 weeks or about 12 weeks were pooled, because spike-specific TCR depth and breadth did not differ between schedules. TCR sequencing was performed for about 250 trial participants, of whom approximately 200 were given two doses of AZD1222 and around 25 were given two doses of MenACWY control vaccine. Enrollment into the trials was organized by age into subgroups of 18-55, 56-69 and 70-plus years, and those subgroups contained about 160, 30 and 59 TCR-sequenced participants, respectively.

The CDR3 regions of human TCRbeta chains were analyzed by immunosequencing. The paper's data handling went like this. Repertoire TCRs were matched against a reference library of SARS-CoV-2-specific TCRs generated with the MIRA antigen-specificity platform. Breadth meant the fraction of unique TCRs that were SARS-CoV-2-associated, whereas depth meant the fraction of total T cells that were SARS-CoV-2-associated. Each spike-specific TCR was assigned to its reactive spike region and to a CD4 or CD8 class using the MIRA data. Log10-transformed breadth and depth values were compared by one-way ANOVA with Sidak's multiple comparisons tests. In its TCRdb copy, this immuneACCESS table keeps in-frame sequences only and misses some clones. Where compared with another copy, unresolved V genes explain less than half of these, and the others have no known cause. The DNA gave D and trimming, while V, J and clone size come from that table. The table for this sample lists about 120,000 clones; 92% of them were counted only once. The ten largest clonotypes hold around 14% of the sample.

The time point label, as the study defines it: baseline before first vaccination. Samples from vaccinated people were obtained from the UK trials COV001 and COV002, which included a single-blind randomized controlled phase 2/3 trial of AZD1222 (ChAdOx1 nCoV-19) in healthy adults. Trial participant PBMC samples were collected at day 0 and day 28 after the second dose for TCRbeta chain sequencing. This clone was detected only once. The clone's antigen remains unknown. No base-level quality is on record; no much larger clone is a single base apart. The cysteine opens and the phenylalanine closes a CDR3 of 16 amino acids. Only CDR3 DNA remains: 48 bases, in frame from the first base. The germline V gene gives CDR1 as LGHNA and CDR2 as YSLEER. The germline V and J ends show losses of 0 bases and 8 bases respectively, and no gene match explains 11 bases of the junction. Overall results and qualifications from the work: Vaccine-associated CD4 TCRs spanned the whole spike protein, with dominant responses in regions 160-218 and 743-854. A significant rise in spike-specific TCR breadth and depth was observed after two AZD1222 doses relative to day 0 and relative to MenACWY recipients. Conclusions about previously exposed vaccinees are limited, since just six AZD1222 recipients were seropositive for SARS-CoV-2 at baseline. Because no samples from the day 14 peak response were available, repertoires could be characterized only after the peak T cell response. The 56-69-year group was small, and its depth increase did not reach significance, likely because of low power. Reportedly, close to half of the unique spike-specific TCRs recognized epitopes lying outside the regions that are mutated in the B.1.351 and B.1.1.7 variants. Participants were mostly white British, with more females than males. The authors suggested clonal diversity may have been underestimated.

The source is an adult in good health. Recombination linked TRBV4-3 to TRBJ1-2; 8 bases in the middle match TRBD1. The material was peripheral blood, obtained on day 0 of AZD1222 vaccination. CDR3 region: CASSQEVSGTGRGYTF. The nucleotides are TGCGCCAGCAGCCAAGAAGTTAGCGGGACAGGACGGGGCTACACCTTC.